These 5 T cell receptor beta chains originate from one sample sequenced in a study of shared clonotypes between healthy human individuals. The data were produced by immunoSEQ multiplex PCR, yet TCRdb's version contains in-frame clones alone and is incomplete. The sample has about 1 million clones; approximately 76% are singletons. Sample: memory CD4+ T cells sorted from blood. Subset denoted: CD45RA-negative fraction. These receptors came from a man younger than 35 in good health.

The chain is built from TRBV15 and TRBJ1-3; D is unclear. V was trimmed by 5 bases and J by 4 bases, leaving 12 bases between them. The CDR3 spans 14 residues. Germline values: CDR1 LNHNV, CDR2 YYDKDF (reference sequence). CDR3 nucleotides: TGTGCCACCAGCTCCTCCCATCGGGGAAACACCATATATTTT. Encoded protein: CATSSSHRGNTIYF.

The chain joins TRBV4-1 to TRBJ1-2; TRBD1 might be the D (6 bases). Trimming shortened V by 4 bases and J by 6 bases, and 12 bases separated the two germline ends. This CDR3 spans 13 amino acids. The V gene's germline CDR1 is MGHRA and CDR2 YSYEKL. The CDR3 coding sequence is TGCGCCAGCAGCCTCTTTTCAGGGGATGGCTACACCTTC. Translation: CASSLFSGDGYTF.

The chain carries TRBV19 and TRBJ1-2; no reliable D call. Trimming took off 5 bases at V and 4 bases at J, with 11 bases between the two ends. The CDR3 has 13 amino acids. CDR1 and CDR2 (germline): LNHDA, SQIVND (reference sequence). DNA for the CDR3: TGTGCCAGTAGTGTCCACGCCAGCTATGGCTACACCTTC. Translation: CASSVHASYGYTF.

V is TRBV7-3 and J is TRBJ2-7; TRBD2 aligns across 10 bases. After removal of 5 bases from V and 7 bases from J, the junction contained 8 bases not matched to a gene. There are 14 residues in the CDR3. Germline CDR1 and CDR2: SGHTA and FQGTGA. CDR3 residues: CASSQLAGTGEQYF. CDR3 coding DNA: TGTGCCAGCAGCCAACTAGCGGGGACGGGGGAGCAGTACTTC.

The V and J genes are TRBV5-1 and TRBJ2-2; D is undetermined. The germline CDR1 and CDR2 sequences are SGHRS and YFSETQ. V was pared by 2 bases and J by 0 bases, with 5 bases between. CDR3 size: 14 residues. The CDR3 nucleotides read TGCGCCAGCAGCTTTGCACCGAACACCGGGGAGCTGTTTTTT. Translated, it gives CASSFAPNTGELFF.